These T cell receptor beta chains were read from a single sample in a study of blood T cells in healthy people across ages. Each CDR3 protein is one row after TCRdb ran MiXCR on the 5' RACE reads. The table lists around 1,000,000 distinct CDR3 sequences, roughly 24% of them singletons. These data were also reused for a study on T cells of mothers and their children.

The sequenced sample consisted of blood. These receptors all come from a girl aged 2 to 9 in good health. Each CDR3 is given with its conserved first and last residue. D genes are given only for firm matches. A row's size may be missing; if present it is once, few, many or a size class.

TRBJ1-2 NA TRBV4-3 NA TGCGCCAGCAGCCAAGATCGCTGGGCCTATGGCTACACCTTC CASSQDRWAYGYTF
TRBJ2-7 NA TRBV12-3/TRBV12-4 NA TGTGCCAGCAGTCAGGACGGGGAAGCCTACGAGCAGTACTTC CASSQDGEAYEQYF
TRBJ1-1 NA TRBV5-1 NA TGCGCCAGCAGCGAGGACCCCTCCGGGGACACTGAAGCTTTCTTT CASSEDPSGDTEAFF
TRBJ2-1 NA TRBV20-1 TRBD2 TGCAGTGCTCGGGGACTAGCGGAGCCTCCGGGAGGCAATGAGCAGTTCTTC CSARGLAEPPGGNEQFF
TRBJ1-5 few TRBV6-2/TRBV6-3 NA TGTGCCAGCAGTTATTTGAGTCAGGAAAGGCAGCCCCAGCATTTT CASSYLSQERQPQHF
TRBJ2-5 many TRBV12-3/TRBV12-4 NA TGTGCCAGCAGTCCCCGGAGAGAGACCCAGTACTTC CASSPRRETQYF
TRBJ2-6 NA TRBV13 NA TGTGCCAGCAGCTTAATGCGAACTGGGGCCAACGTCCTGACTTTC CASSLMRTGANVLTF
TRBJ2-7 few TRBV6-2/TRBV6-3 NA TGTGCCAGCACGTTCGGGTCCTACGAGCAGTACTTC CASTFGSYEQYF
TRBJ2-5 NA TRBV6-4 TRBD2 TGTGCCAGCAGTGAAGAGCGGGGCGGGTCCCAGTACTTC CASSEERGGSQYF
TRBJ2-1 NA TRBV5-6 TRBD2 TGTGCCAGCAGCTTGTTCGCTAGCGGGTTCGGAGGCCTATTGTTGGTATCGGGTGAGCAGTTCTTC CASSLFASGFGGLLLVSGEQFF
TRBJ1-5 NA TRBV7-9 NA TGTGCCAGCAGCTCTAGCAGGGTCATTCAGCCCCAGCATTTT CASSSSRVIQPQHF
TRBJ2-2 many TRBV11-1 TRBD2 TGTGCCAGCAGCCCCCTAGCGGGGACGAACACCGGGGAGCTGTTTTTT CASSPLAGTNTGELFF
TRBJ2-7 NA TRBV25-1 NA TGTGCCAGCAGTGATAGATTTATCTCCTACGAGCAGTACTTC CASSDRFISYEQYF
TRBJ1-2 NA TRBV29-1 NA TGCAGCGTTATGACGGCTGGCTACACCTTC CSVMTAGYTF
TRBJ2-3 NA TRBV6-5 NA TGTGCCAGCAGTGGAGACAGCGGAGGTCATACGGATACGCAGTATTTT CASSGDSGGHTDTQYF
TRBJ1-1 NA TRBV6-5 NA TGTGCCAGCAGTTCGCTCCCGGGACAAACCTTGAACACTGAAGCTTTCTTT CASSSLPGQTLNTEAFF
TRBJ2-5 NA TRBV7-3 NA TGTGCCAGCAGCCCCGACGGGGCGACGGAGACCCAGTACTTC CASSPDGATETQYF
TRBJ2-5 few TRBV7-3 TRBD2 TGTGCCAGCAGCTTACTAGCGGGGGGGTCGGAGACCCAGTACTTC CASSLLAGGSETQYF
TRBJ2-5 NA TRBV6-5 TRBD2 TGTGCCAGCAGGACCGGACTAGCGAGCACGACCCAGTACTTC CASRTGLASTTQYF
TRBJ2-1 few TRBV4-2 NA TGTGCCAGCAGCCAGGGTTGGGATGAGCAGTTCTTC CASSQGWDEQFF
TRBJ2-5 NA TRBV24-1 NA TGTGCCTCCAGTGATCTGACAGGAAGCGGAGAAGAGACCCAGTACTTC CASSDLTGSGEETQYF
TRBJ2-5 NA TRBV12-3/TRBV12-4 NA TGTGCCAGCAGTTCGGTCCAAACCCGGGAGACCCAGTACTTC CASSSVQTRETQYF
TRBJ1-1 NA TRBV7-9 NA TGTGCCAGCAATGAGGCCGCTGAAGCTTTCTTT CASNEAAEAFF
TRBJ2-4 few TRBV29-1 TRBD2 TGCAGCGTTTTACTAGCGGGAGCGGCCAAAAACATTCAGTACTTC CSVLLAGAAKNIQYF
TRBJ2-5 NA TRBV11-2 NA TGTGCCAGCAGCCCGCAGCTGTACCAAGAGACCCAGTACTTC CASSPQLYQETQYF
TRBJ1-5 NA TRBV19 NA TGTGCCAGTAGGGAGACGGGGACCGGGCCCCAGCATTTT CASRETGTGPQHF
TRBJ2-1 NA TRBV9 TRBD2 TGTGCCAGCAGCCCCAGTAGCGGGAGTGCTCCCTACAATGAGCAGTTCTTC CASSPSSGSAPYNEQFF
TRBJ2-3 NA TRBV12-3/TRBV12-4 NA TGTGCCACCAAAATTTCTAGCACAGGTACGCAGTATTTT CATKISSTGTQYF
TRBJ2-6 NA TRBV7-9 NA TGTGCCAGCAGCTTAGGCGCAGGGGGGTCTGGGGCCAACGTCCTGACTTTC CASSLGAGGSGANVLTF
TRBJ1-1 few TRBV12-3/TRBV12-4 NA TGTGCCAGCAGTTTTATAGGGTCAGAAGCTTTCTTT CASSFIGSEAFF
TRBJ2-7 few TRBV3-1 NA TGTGCCAGCAGCCAAGGGTCGGGGATCGAGCAGTACTTC CASSQGSGIEQYF
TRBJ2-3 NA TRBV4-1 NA TGCGCCAGCAGCCAGCGTGCCGCTAGCACAGATACGCAGTATTTT CASSQRAASTDTQYF
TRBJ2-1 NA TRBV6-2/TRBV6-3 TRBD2 TGTGCCAGCAGTTACGAGCGGGAGTTCAATGAGCAGTTCTTC CASSYEREFNEQFF
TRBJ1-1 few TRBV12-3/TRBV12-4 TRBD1 TGTGCCAGCAGCCCAGGGGGGGGCCGGGGGGTTCTCACTGAAGCTTTCTTT CASSPGGGRGVLTEAFF
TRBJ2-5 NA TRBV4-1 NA TGCGCCAGCAGCCAAGAGAGAGGGTTGGGCTTTGAGACCCAGTACTTC CASSQERGLGFETQYF
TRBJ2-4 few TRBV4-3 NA TGCGCCAGCAGCCAAGATACTAGAAACATTCAGTACTTC CASSQDTRNIQYF
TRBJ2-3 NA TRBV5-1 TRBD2 TGCGCCAGCAGCTTGGGACTAGCGGCTAGCACAGATACGCAGTATTTT CASSLGLAASTDTQYF
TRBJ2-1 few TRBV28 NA TGTGCCAGCAACCTCGATGGTGAGCAGTTCTTC CASNLDGEQFF
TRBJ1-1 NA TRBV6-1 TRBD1 TGTGCCAGCAGTAAGAGACAGGGGTTTAACACTGAAGCTTTCTTT CASSKRQGFNTEAFF
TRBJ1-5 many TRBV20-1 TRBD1 TGCAGTGCTAGCGAGGGGGCGAGCAATCAGCCCCAGCATTTT CSASEGASNQPQHF
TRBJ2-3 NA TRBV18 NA TGTGCCAGCTCACCCCCCACGGGCGCGGATACGCAGTATTTT CASSPPTGADTQYF
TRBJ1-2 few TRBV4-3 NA TGCGCCGGCAGCCAAGATGTGGGGAACGCTCTTCGATCTGGTGGCTACACCTTC CAGSQDVGNALRSGGYTF